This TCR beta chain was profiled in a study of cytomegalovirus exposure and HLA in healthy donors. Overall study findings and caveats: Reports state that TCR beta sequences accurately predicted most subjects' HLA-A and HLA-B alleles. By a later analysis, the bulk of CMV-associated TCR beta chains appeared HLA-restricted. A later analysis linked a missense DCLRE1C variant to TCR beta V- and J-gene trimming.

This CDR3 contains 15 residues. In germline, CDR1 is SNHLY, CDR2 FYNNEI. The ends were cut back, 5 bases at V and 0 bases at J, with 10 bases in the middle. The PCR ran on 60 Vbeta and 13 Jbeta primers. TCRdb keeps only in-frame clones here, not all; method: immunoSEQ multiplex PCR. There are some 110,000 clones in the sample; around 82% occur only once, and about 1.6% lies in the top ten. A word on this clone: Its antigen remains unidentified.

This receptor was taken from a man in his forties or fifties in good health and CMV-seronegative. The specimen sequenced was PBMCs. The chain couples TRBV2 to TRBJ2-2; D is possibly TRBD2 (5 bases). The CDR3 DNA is TGTGCCAGCAGTTCTACGAGGGCGAACACCGGGGAGCTGTTTTTT. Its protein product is CASSSTRANTGELFF.